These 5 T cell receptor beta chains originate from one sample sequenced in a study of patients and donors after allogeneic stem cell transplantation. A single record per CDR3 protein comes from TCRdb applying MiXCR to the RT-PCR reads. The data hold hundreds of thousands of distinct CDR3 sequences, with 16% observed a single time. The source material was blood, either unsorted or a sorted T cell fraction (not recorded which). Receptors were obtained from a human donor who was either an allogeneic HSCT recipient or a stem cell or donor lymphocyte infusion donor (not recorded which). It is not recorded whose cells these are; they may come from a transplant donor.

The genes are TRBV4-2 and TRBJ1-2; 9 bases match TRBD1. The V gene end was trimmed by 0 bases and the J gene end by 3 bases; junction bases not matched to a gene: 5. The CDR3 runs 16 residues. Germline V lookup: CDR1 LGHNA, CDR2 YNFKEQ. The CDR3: CASSQEQGAWYYGYTF. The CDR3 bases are TGTGCCAGCAGCCAAGAACAGGGGGCTTGGTACTATGGCTACACCTTC.

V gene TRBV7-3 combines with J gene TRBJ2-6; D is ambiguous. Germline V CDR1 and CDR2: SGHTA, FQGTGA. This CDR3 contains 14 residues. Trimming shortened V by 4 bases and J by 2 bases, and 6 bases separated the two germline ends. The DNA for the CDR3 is TGTGCCAGCAGCTATTTAGCTGGGGCCAACGTCCTGACTTTC. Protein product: CASSYLAGANVLTF.

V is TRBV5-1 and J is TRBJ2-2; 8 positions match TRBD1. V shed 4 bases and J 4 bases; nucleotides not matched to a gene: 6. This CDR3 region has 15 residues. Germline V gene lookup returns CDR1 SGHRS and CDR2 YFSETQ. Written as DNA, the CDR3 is TGCGCCAGCAGCCAGGGGGCCGGGGGCACCGGGGAGCTGTTTTTT. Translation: CASSQGAGGTGELFF.

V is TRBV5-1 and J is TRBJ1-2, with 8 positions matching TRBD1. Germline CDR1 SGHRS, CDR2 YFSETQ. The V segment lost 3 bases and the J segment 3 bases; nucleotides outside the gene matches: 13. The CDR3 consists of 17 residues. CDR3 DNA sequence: TGCGCCAGCAGCTGGACAGGAACAGGGGGGGCGTACTATGGCTACACCTTC. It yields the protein CASSWTGTGGAYYGYTF.

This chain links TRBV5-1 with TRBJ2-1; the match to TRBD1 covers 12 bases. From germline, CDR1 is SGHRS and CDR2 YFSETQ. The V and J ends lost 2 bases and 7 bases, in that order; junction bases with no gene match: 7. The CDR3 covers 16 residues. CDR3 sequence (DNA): TGCGCCAGCAGCTTAATGGGACAGGGGGCCCGGAATGAGCAGTTCTTC. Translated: CASSLMGQGARNEQFF. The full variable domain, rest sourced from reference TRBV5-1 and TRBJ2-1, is KAGVTQTPRYLIKTRGQQVTLSCSPISGHRSVSWYQQTPGQGLQFLFEYFSETQRNKGNFPGRFSGRQFSNSRSEMNVSTLELGDSALYLCASSLMGQGARNEQFFGPGTRLTVL.